This TCR beta chain was observed in a study of blood T cell repertoires in COVID-19. In germline, CDR1 is LNHDA, CDR2 SQIVND (reference sequence). The V segment lost 4 bases and the J segment 5 bases; nucleotides outside the gene matches: 5. This CDR3 region has 15 residues. Method: immunoSEQ multiplex PCR; TCRdb's copy keeps in-frame clones and lacks some. The sample consists of more than 300,000 clones, around 90% of them appearing once. Cohort assignment relied on participant-reported clinical history. Two negative PCRs, clearance, or symptom resolution were required of recovered Cohort 3 donors. The J gene is TRBJ1-4, the V gene TRBV19; TRBD1 matches 9 bases. Sequencing input: PBMCs or T cells enriched from blood (not recorded which). The receptor was isolated from a woman in her 30s who had recovered from COVID-19. In DNA form, the CDR3 reads TGTGCCAGTAGTACCCCGGGACAGGGAAATGAAAAACTGTTTTTT. It is translated as CASSTPGQGNEKLFF.